The next 7 T cell receptor beta chains were all read from a single sample in a study of T cells expressing NK-cell markers. TCRdb reprocessed the 5' RACE reads, with one entry per CDR3 protein and no DNA. The sample's table shows 500,000 to 700,000 distinct CDR3 sequences. Sequencing was done on a sample of blood T cells: a sorted CD56 or NKG2C T cell subset, CD4+ or CD8+ T cells, or bulk PBMC T cells (not recorded which). These receptors were collected from a man aged 18 to 30 in good health.

This chain connects TRBV7-9 to TRBJ2-1; checking the TCRdb D call of TRBD2 is not possible without DNA. CDR3 size: 16 residues. Germline values: CDR1 SEHNR, CDR2 FQNEAQ (reference sequence). Here the CDR3 reads CASSSTEGRIWGEQFF.

CDR3 in amino acids: CSARGGGGNQPQHF. The chain links TRBV20-1 to TRBJ1-5. The V gene's germline CDR1 is DFQATT and CDR2 SNEGSKA (reference sequence). This CDR3 has 14 amino acids.

V gene TRBV30 combines with J gene TRBJ2-1; without DNA, the TCRdb call of TRBD1 cannot be checked. The CDR3 length is 14 residues. CDR1 and CDR2 from the germline V gene are GTSNPN and SVGIG (reference sequence). The CDR3: CAWSGDRGTPEQFF.

J is TRBJ2-3 and V is TRBV5-1; TCRdb lists TRBD2, though no DNA is available to test this call. This CDR3 spans 13 amino acids. The germline V gene encodes CDR1 SGHRS and CDR2 YFSETQ. CDR3 in amino acids: CASSVGASDTQYF.

The chain employs TRBV29-1 and TRBJ2-5; TCRdb's D call of TRBD1 is untestable without DNA. The length of the CDR3 is 13 residues. The germline V gene has CDR1 SQVTM and CDR2 ANQGSEA. CDR3 sequence reads: CSVFFRGAVTQYF.

The CDR3 protein is CASSKTSGISNEQFF. The V and J genes are TRBV12-3 or TRBV12-4 and TRBJ2-1; as DNA is missing, the TRBD2 call by TCRdb cannot be tested. This CDR3 is 15 amino acids long.

The chain recombines TRBV4-3 with TRBJ2-7. The CDR3 sequence is 17 residues long. The germline V gene has CDR1 LGHNA and CDR2 YSLEER. This CDR3 reads CASSQDALVASSYEQYF.